This entry lists 20 T cell receptor beta chains sequenced from one sample in a study of T cells in Graves' hyperthyroidism and ophthalmopathy. The TCR beta CDR3 regions underwent amplification using RNA transcripts as the source. The HTBI primer set drove a first-round RT-PCR of the TCR CDR3. One entry per CDR3 protein results from TCRdb running MiXCR on the multiplex PCR reads. The sample has around 300,000 distinct CDR3 sequences, roughly 22% seen once. Source material: blood. Receptors originate from a man younger than 40 with Graves' ophthalmopathy.

With respect to this clonotype: At one end the junction does not follow the germline gene, possibly because of a read error. DNA for the CDR3: TGTGCCTGGAGTGTACAAGGGCCGATCTTT. Its translation: CAWSVQGPIF. The V call is TRBV30, the J call TRBJ1-1; D gene uncertain. The CDR3 totals 10 residues. The germline CDR1 and CDR2 sequences are GTSNPN and SVGIG (reference sequence).

This clonotype occurred a few times. A read error may explain this, as a much larger clone is one base away. V is TRBV6-2 or TRBV6-3 and J is TRBJ1-1, with no clear D. The CDR3 spans 16 residues. Germline V CDR1 and CDR2: MNHEY, SVGEGT. The CDR3: CVSSYLSGRVRTEAFF. The CDR3 coding sequence is TGTGTCAGCAGTTACTTGTCCGGACGAGTCCGGACTGAAGCTTTCTTT.

Comment on this clonotype: With a much larger clone just one base away, this may be a read error. The CDR3 reads CVSRRTGSTGELFF. As DNA, the CDR3 is TGTGTCAGCAGGAGGACAGGGTCCACCGGGGAGCTGTTTTTT. The chain joins TRBV11-2 to TRBJ2-2; 8 nucleotides match TRBD1. Germline V gene data show CDR1 as SGHAT and CDR2 as FQNNGV. The CDR3 has 14 amino acids.

This clonotype was seen a handful of times. The chain links TRBV30 to TRBJ2-7; 9 nucleotides agree with TRBD1. The germline gives CDR1 GTSNPN, CDR2 SVGIG (reference sequence). The CDR3 has 15 amino acids. Losses at the gene ends were 2 bases for V and 2 bases for J; bases not matched to a gene: 7. The CDR3 reads CAWSRDRAVPYEQYF. CDR3 nucleotides: TGTGCCTGGAGTAGGGACAGGGCTGTTCCCTACGAGCAGTACTTC.

The chain is built from TRBV18 and TRBJ2-5, with D possibly TRBD2 on 6 matching bases. CDR1 and CDR2 (germline): KGHSH, LQKENI. With 3 bases removed from V and 1 base from J, the gap between germline ends came to 12 bases. This CDR3 has 15 amino acids. CDR3 amino acids: CASSPTLGGQETQYF. The CDR3, as DNA: TGTGCCAGCTCACCTACCCTCGGGGGCCAAGAGACCCAGTACTTC.

The sample holds many counts of this clonotype. The J gene is TRBJ2-1, the V gene TRBV20-1, with TRBD2 identical over 9 bases. Germline CDR1 is DFQATT and CDR2 is SNEGSKA (reference sequence). This CDR3 contains 16 residues. Germline trimming cut 3 bases from V and 3 bases from J; bases unmatched to any gene: 9. CDR3 sequence: CSARQPGLAVYNEQFF. The CDR3 bases are TGCAGTGCTAGGCAACCGGGACTAGCAGTCTACAATGAGCAGTTCTTC.

This clonotype was seen repeatedly, ten times or more. CDR3 loop: CASKRSNMDEQFF. As DNA, the CDR3 is TGTGCCAGCAAGCGGTCCAATATGGATGAGCAGTTCTTC. V usage is TRBV28 and J usage is TRBJ2-1, with D possibly matching TRBD2 (5 bases). The CDR3 consists of 13 residues. V was trimmed by 7 bases and J by 8 bases, leaving 15 bases between them. Germline V CDR1 and CDR2: MDHEN, SYDVKM.

This clonotype was found many times. This rearrangement joins TRBV28 to TRBJ2-3; 11 positions agree with TRBD2. This CDR3 is built from 16 residues. The germline V gene has CDR1 MDHEN and CDR2 SYDVKM. V lost 7 bases, J lost 2 bases, and 8 bases stayed unmatched. CDR3 amino acids: CASTDTSGSDTDTQYF. For the CDR3, the DNA is TGTGCCAGCACCGATACTAGCGGGAGCGACACAGATACGCAGTATTTT.

This clonotype has just a few counts. The chain uses TRBV3-1 and TRBJ1-3, with no clear D. There are 16 residues in the CDR3. Looked up from germline, CDR1 is LGHDT and CDR2 is YNNKEL (reference sequence). The ends were cut back, 6 bases at V and 0 bases at J, with 15 bases in the middle. DNA of the CDR3: TGTGCCAGCAGTGGAGGAGGGAGGGTCTCTGGAAACACCATATATTTT. Translation gives CASSGGGRVSGNTIYF.

This clonotype appeared many times. This chain links TRBV28 with TRBJ2-7; the D is unclear. V lost 2 bases, J lost 2 bases, and 10 bases lay in between. CDR1 and CDR2 (germline): MDHEN, SYDVKM. The CDR3 is 14 amino acids. The CDR3 region is CASSLARTPYEQYF. The DNA of the CDR3 is TGTGCCAGCAGTTTAGCCAGGACCCCCTACGAGCAGTACTTC.

This clonotype was seen ten or more times. The chain couples TRBV9 to TRBJ2-5; TRBD1 agrees at 9 bases. CDR3 length: 14 amino acids. The germline V gene has CDR1 SGDLS and CDR2 YYNGEE. J lost 4 bases, V lost 4 bases, and 5 bases had no gene match. Here the CDR3 reads CASSLGQGAETQYF. CDR3 DNA: TGTGCCAGCAGCCTGGGACAGGGAGCAGAGACCCAGTACTTC.

This clonotype turned up a few times. The CDR3 coding sequence is TGTGCCAGCGATCGCAGGGGAGAAACTCGGGGCTACACCTTC. Amino acids: CASDRRGETRGYTF. This sequence joins TRBV28 and TRBJ1-2, with D possibly matching TRBD1 (6 bases). This CDR3 spans 14 amino acids. Germline CDR1 is MDHEN and CDR2 is SYDVKM. Trimming took off 8 bases at V and 8 bases at J, with 21 bases between the two ends.

This clonotype was seen a few times. The chain recombines TRBV7-9 with TRBJ2-2; possible D gene TRBD2, 6 bases. Germline lookup yields CDR1 SEHNR and CDR2 FQNEAQ (reference sequence). V lost 5 bases and J lost 1, with 11 bases in between. This CDR3 is built from 15 residues. In DNA form, the CDR3 reads TGTGCCAGCAGCGCCACTAGCCAGAACACCGGGGAGCTGTTTTTT. It translates to CASSATSQNTGELFF.

This clonotype was seen only a few times. The chain is built from TRBV6-1 and TRBJ1-2; 8 nucleotides match TRBD1. Germline CDR1 reads MNHNS; CDR2 reads SASEGT. J gave up 8 bases and V 5 bases, and 7 bases lay outside the gene matches. The CDR3 is 13 residues long. The CDR3 DNA is TGTGCCAGCAGTTTCCAGGGGGCAGAAGGCTACACCTTC. As protein: CASSFQGAEGYTF.

This clonotype was counted many times. The V gene is TRBV7-8, the J gene TRBJ2-7; the D gene is possibly TRBD1 (6 bases). This CDR3 has 14 amino acids. The germline V gene has CDR1 SGHVS and CDR2 FQNEAQ. Trimming took 5 bases from V and 2 from J, leaving 13 bases between them. The CDR3 DNA reads as TGTGCCAGCAGCGCTCGGACAGAGACCTACGAGCAGTACTTC. Its protein is CASSARTETYEQYF.

The sample holds many counts of this clonotype. This chain connects TRBV28 to TRBJ2-3, with 8 bases identical to TRBD1. The ends lost 1 base at V and 0 bases at J; junction bases unmatched: 18. CDR1 is MDHEN, CDR2 SYDVKM, per germline. This CDR3 region has 21 residues. CDR3 in amino acids: CASSLSFTGTGDRSSTDTQYF. CDR3 in DNA: TGTGCCAGCAGTTTATCTTTCACCGGGACAGGTGATCGTTCTAGCACAGATACGCAGTATTTT.

In its sample, this clonotype was seen many times. The CDR3 reads CASSVRRTGAHTGELFF. The DNA for the CDR3 is TGTGCCAGCAGCGTCAGACGGACAGGAGCACACACCGGGGAGCTGTTTTTT. The chain links TRBV11-2 to TRBJ2-2; 7 positions agree with TRBD1. Germline V gene sequence: CDR1 SGHAT, CDR2 FQNNGV. The CDR3 is 17 amino acids. V shed 5 bases, J shed 3 bases, and the junction held 12 bases outside the gene matches.

Only a few counts were recorded for this clonotype. The gene calls are TRBV29-1 and TRBJ2-5; 13 nucleotides agree with TRBD2. CDR3 length equals 15 residues. Trimming at V came to 6 bases and at J to 4 bases, leaving 8 bases not matched to a gene. Germline-derived CDR1 and CDR2 are SQVTM and ANQGSEA. CDR3 nucleotide sequence: TGCAGCGTCGCACTAGCGGGAGGGAGGAGAGAGACCCAGTACTTC. Translating gives CSVALAGGRRETQYF.

This chain links TRBV28 with TRBJ2-1, with D possibly being TRBD2 (5 bases). CDR3 size: 12 residues. The ends were cut back, 3 bases at V and 15 bases at J, with 15 bases in the middle. Germline V CDR1 and CDR2: MDHEN, SYDVKM. The CDR3, as DNA: TGTGCCAGCAGTTTTTTAAGCGGACCTCGGTTCTTC. Translating gives CASSFLSGPRFF.

The V and J genes are TRBV7-3 and TRBJ2-5; D unresolved. The CDR3 runs to 15 residues. Germline CDR1 is SGHTA and CDR2 is FQGTGA. Deletions cut 3 bases from V and 2 bases from J, with 13 bases between. CDR3: CASSFTPDKQETQYF. The CDR3 nucleotides read TGTGCCAGCAGCTTTACTCCCGACAAACAAGAGACCCAGTACTTC.